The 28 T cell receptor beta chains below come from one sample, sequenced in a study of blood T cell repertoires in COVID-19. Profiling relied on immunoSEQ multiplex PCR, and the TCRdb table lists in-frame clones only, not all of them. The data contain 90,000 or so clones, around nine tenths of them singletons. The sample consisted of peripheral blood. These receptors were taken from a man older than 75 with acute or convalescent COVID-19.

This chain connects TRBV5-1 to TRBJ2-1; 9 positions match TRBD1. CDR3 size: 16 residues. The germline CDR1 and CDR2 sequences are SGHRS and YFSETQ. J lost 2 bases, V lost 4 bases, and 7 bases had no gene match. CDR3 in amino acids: CASSTSTGGPYNEQFF. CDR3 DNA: TGCGCCAGCAGCACCTCCACAGGGGGCCCCTACAATGAGCAGTTCTTC.

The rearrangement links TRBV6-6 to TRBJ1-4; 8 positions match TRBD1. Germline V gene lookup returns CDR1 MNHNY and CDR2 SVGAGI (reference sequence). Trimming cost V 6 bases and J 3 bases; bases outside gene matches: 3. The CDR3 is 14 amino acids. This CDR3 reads CASSQTGANEKLFF. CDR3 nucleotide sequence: TGTGCCAGCAGCCAGACAGGGGCTAATGAAAAACTGTTTTTT.

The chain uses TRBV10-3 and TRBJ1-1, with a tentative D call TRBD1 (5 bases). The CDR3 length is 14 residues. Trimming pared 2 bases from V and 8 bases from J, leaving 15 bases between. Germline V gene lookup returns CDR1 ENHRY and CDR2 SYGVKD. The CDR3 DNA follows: TGTGCCATCAGTGAGACGGGGGGGGTCTGGGAAGCTTTCTTT. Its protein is CAISETGGVWEAFF.

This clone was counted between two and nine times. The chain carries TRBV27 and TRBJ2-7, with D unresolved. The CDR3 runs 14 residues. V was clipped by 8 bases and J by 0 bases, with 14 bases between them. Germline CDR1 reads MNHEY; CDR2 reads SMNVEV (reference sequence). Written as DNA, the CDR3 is TGTGCCAGCCAAACTTCGAAAAGCTCCTACGAGCAGTACTTC. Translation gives CASQTSKSSYEQYF.

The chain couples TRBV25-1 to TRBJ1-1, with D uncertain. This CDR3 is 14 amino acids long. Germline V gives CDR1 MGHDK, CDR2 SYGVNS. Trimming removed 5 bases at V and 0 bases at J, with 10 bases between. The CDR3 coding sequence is TGTGCCAGCAGTAACAGCCCCGTGAACACTGAAGCTTTCTTT. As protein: CASSNSPVNTEAFF.

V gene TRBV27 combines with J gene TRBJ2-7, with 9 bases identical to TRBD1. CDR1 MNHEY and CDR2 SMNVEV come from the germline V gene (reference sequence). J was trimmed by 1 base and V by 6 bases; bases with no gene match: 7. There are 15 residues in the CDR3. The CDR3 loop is CASSIGGTGSYEQYF. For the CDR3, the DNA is TGTGCCAGCAGCATAGGGGGGACAGGGTCCTACGAGCAGTACTTC.

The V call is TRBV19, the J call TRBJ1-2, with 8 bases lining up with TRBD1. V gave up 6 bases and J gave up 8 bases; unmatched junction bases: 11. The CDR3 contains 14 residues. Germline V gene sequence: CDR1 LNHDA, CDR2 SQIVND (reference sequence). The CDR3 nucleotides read TGTGCCAGTAGCACTCTTGACAGGGGAAGAGGCTACACCTTC. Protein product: CASSTLDRGRGYTF.

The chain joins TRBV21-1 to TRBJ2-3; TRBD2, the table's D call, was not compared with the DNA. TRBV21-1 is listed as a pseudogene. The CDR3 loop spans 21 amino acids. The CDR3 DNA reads TGTGCCAGCAGCAAAGGGCGGGCTAGCGGTTCTCAAAGGCCTAGCACAGATACGCAGTATTTT. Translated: CASSKGRASGSQRPSTDTQYF.

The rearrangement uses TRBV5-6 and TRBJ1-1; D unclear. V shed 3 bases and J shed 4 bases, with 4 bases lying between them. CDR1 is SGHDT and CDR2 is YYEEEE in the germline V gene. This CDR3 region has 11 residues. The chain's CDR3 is CASSSRTEAFF. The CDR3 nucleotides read TGTGCCAGCAGCTCTCGCACTGAAGCTTTCTTT.

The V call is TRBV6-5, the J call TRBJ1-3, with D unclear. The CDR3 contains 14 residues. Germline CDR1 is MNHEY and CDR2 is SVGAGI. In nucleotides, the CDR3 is TGTGCTTGTGGTGCAGAAAGTTCTGGAAACACCATATATTTT. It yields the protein CACGAESSGNTIYF.

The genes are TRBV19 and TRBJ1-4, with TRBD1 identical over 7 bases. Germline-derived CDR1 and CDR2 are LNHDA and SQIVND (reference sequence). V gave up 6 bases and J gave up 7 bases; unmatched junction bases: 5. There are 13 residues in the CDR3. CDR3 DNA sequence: TGTGCCAGTAGGACAGGGTTTGGTGAAAAACTGTTTTTT. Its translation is CASRTGFGEKLFF.

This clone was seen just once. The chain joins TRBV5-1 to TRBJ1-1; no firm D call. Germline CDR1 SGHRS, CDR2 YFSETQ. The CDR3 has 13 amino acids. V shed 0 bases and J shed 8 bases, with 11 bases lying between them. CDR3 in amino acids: CASSLEQTPEAFF. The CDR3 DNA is TGCGCCAGCAGCTTGGAGCAGACTCCCGAAGCTTTCTTT.

The CDR3 protein is CASSLSRGLRNEQFF. DNA for the CDR3: TGCGCCAGCAGCTTGAGCAGGGGACTAAGAAATGAGCAGTTCTTC. The genes are TRBV5-1 and TRBJ2-1, with D maybe TRBD2 (7 bases). The V gene lost 1 base and the J gene lost 7 bases, with 15 bases spanning the gap. The CDR3 is made up of 15 amino acids. CDR1 SGHRS and CDR2 YFSETQ come from the germline V gene.

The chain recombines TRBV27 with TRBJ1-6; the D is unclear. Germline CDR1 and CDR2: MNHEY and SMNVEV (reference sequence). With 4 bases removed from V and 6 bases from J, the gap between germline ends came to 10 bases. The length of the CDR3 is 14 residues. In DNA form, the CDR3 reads TGTGCCAGCAGTTATGTAATTTTTAATTCACCCCTCCACTTT. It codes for CASSYVIFNSPLHF.

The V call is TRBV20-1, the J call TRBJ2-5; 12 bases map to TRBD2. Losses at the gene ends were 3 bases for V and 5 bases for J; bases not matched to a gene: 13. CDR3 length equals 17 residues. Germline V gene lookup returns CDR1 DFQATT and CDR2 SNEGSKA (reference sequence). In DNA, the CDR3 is TGCAGTGCTAGTTACGGACTAGCGGGGACCAGGTGGGAGACCCAGTACTTC. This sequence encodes CSASYGLAGTRWETQYF.

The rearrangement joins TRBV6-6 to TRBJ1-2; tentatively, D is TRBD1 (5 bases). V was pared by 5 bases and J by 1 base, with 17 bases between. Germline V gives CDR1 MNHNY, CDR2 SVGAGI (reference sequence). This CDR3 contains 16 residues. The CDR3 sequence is CASSTQRGEGNYGYTF. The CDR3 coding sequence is TGTGCCAGCAGTACCCAACGGGGGGAGGGTAACTATGGCTACACCTTC.

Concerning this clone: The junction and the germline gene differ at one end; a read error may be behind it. The CDR3 bases are TGTGCCAGCAGCTTATCGCCGAGGCGCACGGATACGCAGTATTTT. Translated, it gives CASSLSPRRTDTQYF. The chain has TRBV7-3 and TRBJ2-3; the D is unclear. CDR3 length: 15 residues. Germline CDR1 SGHTA, CDR2 FQGTGA.

The DNA for the CDR3 is TGTGCCTGGAGTGTACTACGGGGGGCAGGGGAAAAACTGTTTTTT. It specifies CAWSVLRGAGEKLFF. The chain recombines TRBV30 with TRBJ1-4; TRBD1 might be the D (6 bases). V was clipped by 0 bases and J by 8 bases, with 16 bases between them. The germline CDR1 and CDR2 sequences are GTSNPN and SVGIG (reference sequence). The CDR3 extends over 15 amino acids.

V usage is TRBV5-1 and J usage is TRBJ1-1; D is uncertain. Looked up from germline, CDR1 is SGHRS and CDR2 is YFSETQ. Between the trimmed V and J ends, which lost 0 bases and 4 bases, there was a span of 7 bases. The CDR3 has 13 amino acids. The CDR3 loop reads CASSLVRGTEAFF. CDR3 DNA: TGCGCCAGCAGCTTGGTGCGGGGCACTGAAGCTTTCTTT. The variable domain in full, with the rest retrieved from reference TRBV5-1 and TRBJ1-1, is KAGVTQTPRYLIKTRGQQVTLSCSPISGHRSVSWYQQTPGQGLQFLFEYFSETQRNKGNFPGRFSGRQFSNSRSEMNVSTLELGDSALYLCASSLVRGTEAFFGQGTRLTVV.

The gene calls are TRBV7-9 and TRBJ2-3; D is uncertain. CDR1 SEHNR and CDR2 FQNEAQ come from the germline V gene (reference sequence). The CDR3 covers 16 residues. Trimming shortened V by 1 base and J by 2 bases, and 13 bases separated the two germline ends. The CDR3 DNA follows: TGTGCCAGCAGCTTAGAGGTTAGCACCCTCACAGATACGCAGTATTTT. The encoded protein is CASSLEVSTLTDTQYF.

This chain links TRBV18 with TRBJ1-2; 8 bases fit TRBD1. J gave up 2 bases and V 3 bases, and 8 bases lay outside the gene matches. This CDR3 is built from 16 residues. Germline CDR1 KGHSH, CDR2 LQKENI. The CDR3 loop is CASSPNQGAPNYGYTF. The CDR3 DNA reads TGTGCCAGCTCACCGAACCAGGGGGCCCCAAACTATGGCTACACCTTC.

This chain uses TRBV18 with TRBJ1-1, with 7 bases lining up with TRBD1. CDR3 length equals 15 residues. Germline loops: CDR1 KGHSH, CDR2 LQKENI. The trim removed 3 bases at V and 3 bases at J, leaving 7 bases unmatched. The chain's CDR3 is CASSPQQGTDTEAFF. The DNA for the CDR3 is TGTGCCAGCTCACCGCAACAGGGGACCGACACTGAAGCTTTCTTT.

The CDR3: CASSRTGWDTEAFF. The CDR3 nucleotides read TGTGCCAGCAGTAGGACAGGGTGGGACACTGAAGCTTTCTTT. V and J are TRBV27 and TRBJ1-1; 8 positions match TRBD1. The CDR3 loop spans 14 amino acids. Losses at the gene ends were 5 bases for V and 3 bases for J; bases not matched to a gene: 5. The germline V gene has CDR1 MNHEY and CDR2 SMNVEV (reference sequence).

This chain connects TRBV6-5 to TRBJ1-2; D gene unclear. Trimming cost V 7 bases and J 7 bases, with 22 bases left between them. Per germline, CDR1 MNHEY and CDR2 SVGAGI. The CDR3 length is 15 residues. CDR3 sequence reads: CASTSGSPIGSGYTF. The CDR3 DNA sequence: TGTGCCAGCACCTCGGGGTCCCCGATAGGATCTGGCTACACCTTC.

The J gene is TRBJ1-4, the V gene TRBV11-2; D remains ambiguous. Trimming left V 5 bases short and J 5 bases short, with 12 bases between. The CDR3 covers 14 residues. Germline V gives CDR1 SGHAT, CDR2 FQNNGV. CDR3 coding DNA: TGTGCCAGCAGCGAGCCGGGTCCAAATGAAAAACTGTTTTTT. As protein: CASSEPGPNEKLFF.

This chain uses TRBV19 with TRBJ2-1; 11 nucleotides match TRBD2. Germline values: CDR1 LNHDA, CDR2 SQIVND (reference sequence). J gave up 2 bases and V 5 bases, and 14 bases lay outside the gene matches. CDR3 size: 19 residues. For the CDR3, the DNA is TGTGCCAGTAGTTTAGGAACTAGCGGGAGCTTAAGGGCCTACAATGAGCAGTTCTTC. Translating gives CASSLGTSGSLRAYNEQFF.

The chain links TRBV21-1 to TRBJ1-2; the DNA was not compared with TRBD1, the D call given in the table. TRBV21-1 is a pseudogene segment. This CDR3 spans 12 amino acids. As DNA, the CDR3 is TGTGCCAGCAGCAAAGGGACAGATGGCTACACCTTC. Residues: CASSKGTDGYTF.

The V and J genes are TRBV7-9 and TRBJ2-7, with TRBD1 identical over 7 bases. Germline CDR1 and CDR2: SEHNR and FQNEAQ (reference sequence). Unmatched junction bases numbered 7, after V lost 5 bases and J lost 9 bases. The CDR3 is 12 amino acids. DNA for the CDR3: TGTGCCAGCAGCCTCCCACAGGGGTTGCAGTACTTC. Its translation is CASSLPQGLQYF.